This T cell receptor (beta chain) is drawn from a study of shared T cell receptors in the human thymus. Unmatched junction bases numbered 17, after V lost 0 bases and J lost 4 bases. Germline V gives CDR1 SGHRS, CDR2 YFSETQ. This CDR3 is 20 amino acids long. This clone was recorded once. Clones were sequenced by immunoSEQ multiplex PCR, and TCRdb holds only the in-frame ones, with some missing. The sample yields around 730,000 clones, approximately 83% seen once. These data are also associated with another study on human thymus T cells. That investigation notes: Infants, healthy and Finnish, who were having corrective surgery for congenital heart defects served as donors. Resections from corrective heart surgery supplied the thymus tissue. An apparent bias in V and J gene usage was seen in thymic and blood repertoires.

The chain carries TRBV5-1 and TRBJ2-1; 9 bases map to TRBD2. Sequencing was performed on thymocytes. The receptor's source is a girl less than two years old with a congenital heart defect. The DNA for the CDR3 is TGCGCCAGCAGCTTGGCCGCGACAGACGACCGCGGGGGGGTATACAATGAGCAGTTCTTC. Residues: CASSLAATDDRGGVYNEQFF.